In this sample, the clone carrying this TCR beta chain turned up once. The data originate from a study of blood T cell repertoires in COVID-19. Study background: Sites in the United States, Italy and Spain provided acute and convalescent COVID-19 samples. The analysed material was cDNA or gDNA that came from T cells, B-cell-depleted T cells, or PBMCs.

Germline V gives CDR1 GTSNPN, CDR2 SVGIG (reference sequence). The CDR3 extends over 13 amino acids. V was trimmed by 1 base and J by 4 bases, leaving 7 bases between them. Original handling: Amplifying reference gene primers gave estimates of nucleated cell counts. Data came from immunoSEQ multiplex PCR; TCRdb stores just in-frame clones and leaves some out. From that table come the V and J calls and clone size; the DNA was used to work out D and trimming. The sample records 60,000 to 85,000 clones, 70% to 90% being singletons. While infection was still active, Seattle patients were enrolled and then followed longitudinally.

This clonotype was obtained from a man aged 55 to 69 with COVID-19, enrolled during active disease. The genes are TRBV30 and TRBJ1-4; no reliable D call. Sequenced sample: peripheral blood. The CDR3 nucleotides are TGTGCCTGGAGTGCCAGTTTTAATGAAAAACTGTTTTTT. It codes for CAWSASFNEKLFF.